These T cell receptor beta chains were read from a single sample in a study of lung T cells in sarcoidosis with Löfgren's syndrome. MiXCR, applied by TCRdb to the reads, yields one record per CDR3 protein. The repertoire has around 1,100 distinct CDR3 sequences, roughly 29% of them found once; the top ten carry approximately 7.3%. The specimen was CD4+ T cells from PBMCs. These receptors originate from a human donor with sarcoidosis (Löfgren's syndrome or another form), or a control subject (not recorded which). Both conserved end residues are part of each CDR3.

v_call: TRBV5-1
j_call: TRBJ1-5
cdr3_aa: CASNLGDGGQDQHF

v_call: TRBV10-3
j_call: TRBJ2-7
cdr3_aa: CAIGTSYEQYF

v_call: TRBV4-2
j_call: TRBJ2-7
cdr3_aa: CASSQVAGATYEQYF

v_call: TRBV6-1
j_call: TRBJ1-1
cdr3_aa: CASSRTYDTEAFF

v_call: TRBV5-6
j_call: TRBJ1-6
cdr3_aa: CASSPLGSNSPLHF

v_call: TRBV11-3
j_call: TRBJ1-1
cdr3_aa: CASSTDRNTEAFF

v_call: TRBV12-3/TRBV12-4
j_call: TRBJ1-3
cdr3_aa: CASSLWDEKTIYF

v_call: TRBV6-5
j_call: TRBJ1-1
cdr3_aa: CASNPDRVDTEASF

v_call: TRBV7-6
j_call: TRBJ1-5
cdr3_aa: CASSKDRVQPQHF

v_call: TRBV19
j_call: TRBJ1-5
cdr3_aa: CASSMRRALNQPQHF

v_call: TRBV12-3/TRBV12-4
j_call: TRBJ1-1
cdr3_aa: CASSYDAPRGTEAFF

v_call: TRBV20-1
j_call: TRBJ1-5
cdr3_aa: CSVRRGYSNQPQHF

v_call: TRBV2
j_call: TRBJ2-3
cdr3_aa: CASSWTSETDTQYF

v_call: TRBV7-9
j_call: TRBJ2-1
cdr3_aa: CASSLHGGSYNEQFF

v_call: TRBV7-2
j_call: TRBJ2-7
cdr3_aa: CASSLSPVTSEQYF

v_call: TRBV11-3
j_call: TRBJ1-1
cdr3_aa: CASSLSGKEEAFF

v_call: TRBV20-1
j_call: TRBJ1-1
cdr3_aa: CSPTQGAGNGGTEAFF